This T cell receptor (beta chain) is drawn from a study of cytomegalovirus exposure and HLA in healthy donors. Between the trimmed V and J ends, which lost 4 bases and 5 bases, there was a span of 15 bases. Germline CDR1 and CDR2: SGDLS and YYNGEE. The CDR3 is 14 amino acids. 60 Vbeta and 13 Jbeta primers were used in PCR. Profiled with immunoSEQ multiplex PCR; TCRdb holds only in-frame clones, not every one. The table records approximately 150,000 clones, over 60% of them present only once. The receptor was isolated from a man in his forties or fifties in good health and CMV-seronegative. V gene TRBV9 combines with J gene TRBJ2-5, with a possible D match to TRBD1 (5 bases). The specimen sequenced was PBMCs. As DNA, the CDR3 is TGTGCCAGCAGCTGGGGCCTACTCGGGGAGACCCAGTACTTC. Amino acid sequence: CASSWGLLGETQYF.